The rows below give T cell receptor beta chains drawn from one sample of a study of cytomegalovirus exposure and HLA in healthy donors. The table came from immunoSEQ multiplex PCR; TCRdb's copy has only in-frame clones and leaves some out. Found here are roughly 77,000 clones, 85% to 95% of them singletons; the top ten hold 0.69%. Material: PBMCs. The receptors were gathered from a woman between 18 and 29 years old in good health and CMV-seronegative. CDR3s include the opening cysteine and the closing phenylalanine or tryptophan. A D gene is named only where the DNA matches it firmly. Size tells how often a clone was seen (once, few, many) or the class of an expanded clone, and some rows leave it out.

clone size	D gene	V gene	J gene	CDR3 protein	CDR3 DNA
NA	TRBD1	TRBV4-1	TRBJ1-1	CASSPTGGTEAFF	TGCGCCAGCAGCCCGACAGGGGGAACTGAAGCTTTCTTT
NA	TRBD1	TRBV4-1	TRBJ2-7	CASSQEGQGAYEQYF	TGCGCCAGCAGCCAAGAGGGACAGGGGGCCTACGAGCAGTACTTC
NA	TRBD2	TRBV7-2	TRBJ2-7	CASSPAGAPGEQYF	TGTGCCAGCAGCCCAGCGGGGGCGCCGGGCGAGCAGTACTTC
NA	NA	TRBV6-1	TRBJ1-4	CASSENRLNEKLFF	TGTGCCAGCAGTGAAAATCGTCTTAATGAAAAACTGTTTTTT
NA	NA	TRBV4-1	TRBJ2-1	CASSQVSPRAGWSNEQFF	TGCGCCAGCAGCCAAGTGTCGCCCCGGGCGGGATGGTCCAATGAGCAGTTCTTC
NA	NA	TRBV4-3	TRBJ2-4	CASSQDRGLDLAKNIQYF	TGCGCCAGCAGCCAAGATAGAGGGCTAGACTTAGCCAAAAACATTCAGTACTTC
NA	NA	TRBV11-3	TRBJ2-2	CASSLNTGELFF	TGTGCCAGCAGCCTCAACACCGGGGAGCTGTTTTTT
NA	TRBD1	TRBV4-3	TRBJ1-6	CASSGDLRTGTGDSPLHF	TGCGCCAGCTCCGGAGATTTGAGGACAGGGACGGGAGATTCACCCCTCCACTTT
NA	NA	TRBV27	TRBJ1-2	CASRSIYGYTF	TGTGCCAGCAGGTCTATCTATGGCTACACCTTC
NA	TRBD2	TRBV29-1	TRBJ2-1	CSVSRGGGNNEQFF	TGCAGCGTTTCGCGGGGGGGCGGTAACAATGAGCAGTTCTTC
once	NA	TRBV19	TRBJ1-5	CASSGRGGTYSNQPQHF	TGTGCCAGTAGTGGCCGGGGGGGAACCTATAGCAATCAGCCCCAGCATTTT
NA	TRBD1	TRBV19	TRBJ1-1	CASSTGQGLFAEAFF	TGTGCCAGTAGTACGGGACAGGGGTTATTCGCTGAAGCTTTCTTT
once	TRBD2	TRBV9	TRBJ2-1	CASSVDPLSSGGAYNEQFF	TGTGCCAGCAGCGTGGATCCCCTGAGCAGCGGGGGCGCATACAATGAGCAGTTCTTC
NA	TRBD2	TRBV18	TRBJ2-6	CASSPLLAGVAGANVLTF	TGTGCCAGCTCACCTTTGCTAGCGGGAGTCGCTGGGGCCAACGTCCTGACTTTC
NA	TRBD2	TRBV19	TRBJ2-3	CASSMPGLAGVDTQYF	TGTGCCAGTAGTATGCCGGGACTAGCGGGAGTAGATACGCAGTATTTT
NA	NA	TRBV14	TRBJ1-4	CASSQGWTPNEKLFF	TGTGCCAGCAGCCAAGGTTGGACTCCTAATGAAAAACTGTTTTTT
NA	TRBD2	TRBV2	TRBJ2-3	CATTGLAGAGDTQYF	TGTGCCACCACGGGACTAGCGGGAGCAGGAGATACGCAGTATTTT
NA	NA	TRBV7-6	TRBJ2-7	CASSPGWSSDYYEQYF	TGTGCCAGCAGCCCCGGTTGGTCTAGCGACTACTACGAGCAGTACTTC
NA	NA	TRBV7-9	TRBJ1-3	CASSLDSTGNTIYF	TGTGCCAGCAGCTTGGACAGTACTGGAAACACCATATATTTT
NA	TRBD2	TRBV6-6	TRBJ2-7	CASSYSLGRGGSMHF	TGTGCCAGCAGTTACTCGCTCGGGAGAGGCGGGAGTATGCACTTC
NA	NA	TRBV18	TRBJ2-1	CASSQRRQDFPEQFF	TGTGCCAGCTCTCAGAGGAGACAGGACTTCCCTGAGCAGTTCTTC
NA	NA	TRBV27	TRBJ1-2	CASGSSGGLGGYTF	TGTGCCAGCGGATCATCGGGGGGGCTAGGAGGCTACACCTTC
NA	TRBD2	TRBV9	TRBJ2-1	CASSVLAAGYNEQFF	TGTGCCAGCAGCGTATTGGCAGCGGGGTACAATGAGCAGTTCTTC
NA	NA	TRBV27	TRBJ1-6	CASRVRDNSPLHF	TGTGCCAGCAGGGTCAGGGATAATTCACCCCTCCACTTT
NA	NA	TRBV6-5	TRBJ1-5	CASSDTGSHQPQHF	TGTGCCAGCAGTGACACAGGTTCCCATCAGCCCCAGCATTTT
NA	TRBD2	TRBV25-1	TRBJ2-1	CASSAGPGLAPNEQFF	TGTGCCAGCAGTGCGGGCCCGGGACTAGCTCCAAATGAGCAGTTCTTC